This is a list of T cell receptor beta chains from one sample in a study of prognosis after radiotherapy for stage I lung cancer. TCRdb redid the calling of the multiplex PCR reads with MiXCR, one entry per CDR3 protein. The sample holds about 31,000 distinct CDR3 sequences; approximately 39% are singletons and the top ten take over 15%. The sequencing here drew on PBMCs, taken before or after stereotactic body radiation therapy (not recorded which). Receptors were obtained from a donor of 50 years or more with non-small cell lung cancer. CDR3s include the opening cysteine and the closing phenylalanine or tryptophan. D genes are given only for firm matches. Not every row has a clone size; where given, it reads once, few, many or a size class.

D: NA
V: TRBV14
J: TRBJ1-4
size: NA
DNA: TGTGCCAGCAGTCGTACCCTTAATGAAAAACTGTTTTTT
CDR3: CASSRTLNEKLFF

D: NA
V: TRBV6-2/TRBV6-3
J: TRBJ2-7
size: medium-sized
DNA: TGTGCCAGCAGTTACCCGACAGAGCGCGAGCAGTACTTC
CDR3: CASSYPTEREQYF

D: NA
V: TRBV11-2
J: TRBJ1-2
size: NA
DNA: TGTGCCAGCAGTTACTCGAGAGTCAGAAACTATGGCTACACCTTC
CDR3: CASSYSRVRNYGYTF

D: NA
V: TRBV20-1
J: TRBJ1-3
size: NA
DNA: TGCAGTGCTAGGTTCCCTTCTGGAAACACCATATATTTT
CDR3: CSARFPSGNTIYF

D: NA
V: TRBV6-1
J: TRBJ2-7
size: many
DNA: TGTGCCAGCAGCAGCAGCCGGGCAGGATATAACGAGCAGTACTTC
CDR3: CASSSSRAGYNEQYF

D: TRBD1
V: TRBV19
J: TRBJ2-5
size: many
DNA: TGTGCCAGTAGTGAGACAGGGGGCAGGGAGACCCAGTACTTC
CDR3: CASSETGGRETQYF

D: NA
V: TRBV6-5
J: TRBJ2-3
size: many
DNA: TGTGCCAGCAGTTACGAAAGGAGAGATACGCAGTATTTT
CDR3: CASSYERRDTQYF

D: TRBD1
V: TRBV6-8
J: TRBJ2-2
size: medium-sized
DNA: TGTGCCAGCAGCGAAGGACAGGGGGTCGGACAGGGTATTACACGGGAGCTGTTTTTT
CDR3: CASSEGQGVGQGITRELFF

D: TRBD1
V: TRBV3-1
J: TRBJ2-1
size: many
DNA: TGTGCCAGCAAGTTAGGACAGGGGGCCGAGCAGTTCTTC
CDR3: CASKLGQGAEQFF

D: TRBD1
V: TRBV4-1
J: TRBJ2-1
size: many
DNA: TGCGCCAGCAGCCAAGTCTGGGCAGGGGGCGTTTACAATGAGCAGTTCTTC
CDR3: CASSQVWAGGVYNEQFF

D: NA
V: TRBV20-1
J: TRBJ1-6
size: NA
DNA: TGCAGTGCCACACGGGGAGGGGTATCTGGATCACCCCTCAACTTT
CDR3: CSATRGGVSGSPLNF

D: TRBD2
V: TRBV7-6
J: TRBJ2-5
size: NA
DNA: TGTGCCAGCAGCTTAGAGCCTAGCGGGAACCAAGAGACCCAGTACTTC
CDR3: CASSLEPSGNQETQYF

D: TRBD1
V: TRBV18
J: TRBJ1-6
size: many
DNA: TGTGCCAGCTCACCTAACTACCGACAGGGCAGGGATTCACCCCTCCACTTT
CDR3: CASSPNYRQGRDSPLHF

D: NA
V: TRBV5-4
J: TRBJ2-2
size: few
DNA: TGTGCCAGCAGCTCCGAGCTGAACACCGGGGAGCTGTTTTTT
CDR3: CASSSELNTGELFF

D: TRBD2
V: TRBV11-2
J: TRBJ2-7
size: many
DNA: TGTGCCAGCAGCTCCCCGGGACTAGCTAATCCTTTCTACGAGCAGTACTTC
CDR3: CASSSPGLANPFYEQYF

D: TRBD1
V: TRBV5-1
J: TRBJ2-1
size: NA
DNA: TGCGCCAGCAGCTTGGGGACAGGGAATGGCGACAATGAGCAGTTCTTC
CDR3: CASSLGTGNGDNEQFF

D: NA
V: TRBV7-9
J: TRBJ2-7
size: NA
DNA: TGTGCCAGCAGCTTAGATGTCGTCTCCTACGAGCAGTACTTC
CDR3: CASSLDVVSYEQYF

D: NA
V: TRBV10-2
J: TRBJ2-1
size: few
DNA: TGCGCCAGCAGGGGACAATACCCAAGGCGGAGGAGCTCCTACAATGAGCAGTTCTTC
CDR3: CASRGQYPRRRSSYNEQFF

D: NA
V: TRBV30
J: TRBJ1-6
size: NA
DNA: TGTGCCTGGAGTGCGGGGAGTTTTTCACCCCTCCACTTT
CDR3: CAWSAGSFSPLHF

D: TRBD1
V: TRBV28
J: TRBJ1-2
size: medium-sized
DNA: TGTGCCAGCAGTATGACAGGGGGCGGCTATGGCTACACCTTC
CDR3: CASSMTGGGYGYTF

D: NA
V: TRBV5-1
J: TRBJ1-3
size: many
DNA: TGCGCCAGCAGCTCCGGGACGTCTGGAAACACCATATATTTT
CDR3: CASSSGTSGNTIYF

D: TRBD1
V: TRBV9
J: TRBJ1-2
size: many
DNA: TGTGCCAGCAGCGTAGAGGACAGGGGAGTGGGCTACACCTTC
CDR3: CASSVEDRGVGYTF

D: NA
V: TRBV11-2
J: TRBJ2-2
size: NA
DNA: TGTGCCAGCAGCTTAGTATTAGGTGGGGAGCTGTTTTTT
CDR3: CASSLVLGGELFF

D: NA
V: TRBV5-1
J: TRBJ2-2
size: NA
DNA: TGCGCCAGCAGCTTGGGAGCCTACGGCACCGGGGAGCTGTTTTTT
CDR3: CASSLGAYGTGELFF

D: TRBD1
V: TRBV6-1
J: TRBJ2-2
size: many
DNA: TGTGCCAGCACCCCGGACAGGGACACCGGGGAGCTGTTTTTT
CDR3: CASTPDRDTGELFF

D: TRBD1
V: TRBV7-8
J: TRBJ1-2
size: NA
DNA: TGTGCCAGCAGCTTAGCGAAGTTGGGACAGAACTATGGCTACACCTTC
CDR3: CASSLAKLGQNYGYTF

D: NA
V: TRBV28
J: TRBJ1-3
size: NA
DNA: TGTGCCAGTATTTCATGTGCTGGAAACACCATATATTTT
CDR3: CASISCAGNTIYF

D: TRBD2
V: TRBV6-1
J: TRBJ2-3
size: NA
DNA: TGTGCCAGCAGTACCACTAGCGGGGGGGATACAGATACGCAGTATTTT
CDR3: CASSTTSGGDTDTQYF

D: NA
V: TRBV7-6
J: TRBJ2-2
size: NA
DNA: TGTGCCAGAAGCTTAGGACATGACAGGCCGAACAACGGGGAGCTGTTTTTT
CDR3: CARSLGHDRPNNGELFF

D: NA
V: TRBV7-9
J: TRBJ2-3
size: many
DNA: TGTGCCAGCAGCCCCAGGGGACCAGATACGCAGTATTTT
CDR3: CASSPRGPDTQYF

D: NA
V: TRBV4-1
J: TRBJ1-4
size: many
DNA: TGCGCCAGCAGCCAAGTCTCCATTCAGTCCGAACCCCCCAAACTGTTTTTT
CDR3: CASSQVSIQSEPPKLFF

D: TRBD2
V: TRBV7-9
J: TRBJ2-1
size: NA
DNA: TGTGCCAGCAGCGGACTAGCGGGAGTTGGAGTCCCGAGGGAGCAGTTCTTC
CDR3: CASSGLAGVGVPREQFF

D: NA
V: TRBV5-1
J: TRBJ2-4
size: many
DNA: TGCGCCAGCAGCTTGGGGGGGCAGAGGGGCAACATTCAGTACTTC
CDR3: CASSLGGQRGNIQYF

D: NA
V: TRBV6-2/TRBV6-3
J: TRBJ1-1
size: many
DNA: TGTGCCAGCAGTCTGACGGACCTCCCAGAGGCTGAAGCTTTCTTT
CDR3: CASSLTDLPEAEAFF

D: NA
V: TRBV27
J: TRBJ2-3
size: NA
DNA: TGTGCCAGCGACCGACAACTAATAGACCCCCTCACAGATACGCAGTATTTT
CDR3: CASDRQLIDPLTDTQYF

D: TRBD1
V: TRBV12-3/TRBV12-4
J: TRBJ1-4
size: many
DNA: TGTGCCAGCAGTGCAGGGGGCCCTAATGAAAAACTGTTTTTT
CDR3: CASSAGGPNEKLFF

D: NA
V: TRBV7-2
J: TRBJ2-3
size: many
DNA: TGTGCCAGCAGCTTAGAGGTGCAGCGCACAGATACGCAGTATTTT
CDR3: CASSLEVQRTDTQYF

D: NA
V: TRBV5-1
J: TRBJ2-1
size: many
DNA: TGCGCCAGCAGCTTTCAGTGGGATGCTCCGGATACCAAGTTCTTC
CDR3: CASSFQWDAPDTKFF

D: TRBD2
V: TRBV7-9
J: TRBJ2-1
size: NA
DNA: TGTGCCAGCCGGCGGGAGGACCTCAATGAGCAGTTCTTC
CDR3: CASRREDLNEQFF

D: NA
V: TRBV3-1
J: TRBJ2-7
size: many
DNA: TGTGCCAGCAGCCAATGGGACTTCCATCAAGGATACGAGCAGTACTTC
CDR3: CASSQWDFHQGYEQYF

D: NA
V: TRBV19
J: TRBJ2-5
size: many
DNA: TGTGCCAGTAGGATCTGGAACCAAGAGACCCAGTACTTC
CDR3: CASRIWNQETQYF

D: NA
V: TRBV6-1
J: TRBJ1-1
size: many
DNA: TGTGCCAGCACCAGGGTAGTGAACACTGAAGCTTTCTTT
CDR3: CASTRVVNTEAFF

D: NA
V: TRBV18
J: TRBJ1-3
size: many
DNA: TGTGCCAGCTCACTTCGGGACTCTGGAAACACCATATATTTT
CDR3: CASSLRDSGNTIYF

D: NA
V: TRBV6-5
J: TRBJ1-5
size: many
DNA: TGTGCCAGCAGTTACAGGGGCCAAGGCAATCAGCCCCAGCATTTT
CDR3: CASSYRGQGNQPQHF

D: TRBD2
V: TRBV7-6
J: TRBJ2-7
size: NA
DNA: TGTGCAAGCAGCTCGGCGACTAGCGGACCCTACGAGCAGTACTTC
CDR3: CASSSATSGPYEQYF

D: TRBD1
V: TRBV6-2/TRBV6-3
J: TRBJ1-5
size: many
DNA: TGTGCCAGCAGTTACCGGGACAGGGAAGGGCCCCAGCATTTT
CDR3: CASSYRDREGPQHF

D: TRBD2
V: TRBV6-2/TRBV6-3
J: TRBJ2-7
size: medium-sized
DNA: TGTGCCAGCGGACTAGCGGGCGGCTACGAGCAGTACTTC
CDR3: CASGLAGGYEQYF

D: NA
V: TRBV28
J: TRBJ1-6
size: NA
DNA: TGTGCCAGCAGTGTAGGTGGGGCTAATTCACCCCTCCACTTT
CDR3: CASSVGGANSPLHF

D: NA
V: TRBV9
J: TRBJ2-3
size: NA
DNA: TGTGTCAGCAGCGTAGCCCCCGGTCGGTACACAGATACGCAGTATTTT
CDR3: CVSSVAPGRYTDTQYF

D: TRBD1
V: TRBV5-1
J: TRBJ1-2
size: once
DNA: TGCGCCAGCAGCTCCCTCGTACAGGGGGGGGTTGGTGGCTACACCTTC
CDR3: CASSSLVQGGVGGYTF

D: TRBD2
V: TRBV12-3/TRBV12-4
J: TRBJ2-7
size: medium-sized
DNA: TGTGCCAGCAGTTTATCGGGAAGCGGGAGAACCTACGAGCAGTACTTC
CDR3: CASSLSGSGRTYEQYF

D: NA
V: TRBV5-1
J: TRBJ2-3
size: NA
DNA: TGCGCCAGCAGCTTGGACCCTAAGGGTCCCACAGATACGCAGTATTTT
CDR3: CASSLDPKGPTDTQYF

D: NA
V: TRBV6-1
J: TRBJ2-1
size: NA
DNA: TGTGCCAGCACCCCTGGGCAGGGAGGGGGGGTATGGGATGAGCAGTTCTTC
CDR3: CASTPGQGGGVWDEQFF

D: NA
V: TRBV20-1
J: TRBJ1-6
size: medium-sized
DNA: TGCAGTGCTAGACCCGGGGGTGGGATCTCGAATTCACCCCTCCACTTT
CDR3: CSARPGGGISNSPLHF

D: TRBD1
V: TRBV14
J: TRBJ1-2
size: NA
DNA: TGTGCCAGCAGCCAATTAGAGGGGGCGTATGGCTACACCTTC
CDR3: CASSQLEGAYGYTF